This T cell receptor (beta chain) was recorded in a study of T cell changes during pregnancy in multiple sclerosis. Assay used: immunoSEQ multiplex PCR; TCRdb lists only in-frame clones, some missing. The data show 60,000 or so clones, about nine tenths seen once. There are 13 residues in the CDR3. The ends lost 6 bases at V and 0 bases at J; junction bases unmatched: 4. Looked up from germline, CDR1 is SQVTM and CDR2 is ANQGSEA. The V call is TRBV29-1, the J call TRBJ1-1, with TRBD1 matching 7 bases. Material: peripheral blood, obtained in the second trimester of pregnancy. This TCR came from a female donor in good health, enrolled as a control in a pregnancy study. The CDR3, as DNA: TGCAGCGTCCAAGGGACAGTGAACACTGAAGCTTTCTTT. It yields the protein CSVQGTVNTEAFF.